This passage covers 26 T cell receptor beta chains from one sample sequenced in a study of identifying expanded T cells in peripheral blood. Generated by immunoSEQ multiplex PCR, the TCRdb table keeps only in-frame clones and is missing some. Of approximately 86,000 clones in the sample, 85% were seen once. Sequences were obtained from blood. Source of these receptors: a person aged 18-70 years in good health.

The V gene is TRBV2, the J gene TRBJ2-7; D is perhaps TRBD1 (6 bases). V was pared by 4 bases and J by 3 bases, with 16 bases between. CDR1 and CDR2 (germline): SNHLY, FYNNEI. This CDR3 is 15 amino acids long. Here the CDR3 DNA reads TGTGCCAGCAGTGTGTCGCGGACAGACGACTACGAGCAGTACTTC. As protein: CASSVSRTDDYEQYF.

V and J are TRBV12-5 and TRBJ2-5; D not resolved. V was cut by 5 bases and J by 5 bases, with 6 bases left in between. The CDR3 has 11 residues. The germline V gene encodes CDR1 LGHNT and CDR2 FRNRAP. CDR3 nucleotides: TGTGCTAGTGGTCTCACGGAGACCCAGTACTTC. Protein: CASGLTETQYF.

The gene calls are TRBV18 and TRBJ2-3, with D hard to call. Looked up from germline, CDR1 is KGHSH and CDR2 is LQKENI. The CDR3 runs to 15 residues. V was trimmed by 0 bases and J by 0 bases, leaving 7 bases between them. The CDR3 coding sequence is TGTGCCAGCTCACCACCTAGCTGGAGCACAGATACGCAGTATTTT. It codes for CASSPPSWSTDTQYF.

The V gene is TRBV6-1, the J gene TRBJ1-2, with D possibly matching TRBD1 (6 bases). V dropped 7 bases and J dropped 3 bases, with 15 bases sitting between them. This CDR3 contains 14 residues. CDR1 and CDR2 (germline): MNHNS, SASEGT. CDR3 sequence reads: CASNPRGTDYGYTF. The CDR3 DNA reads TGTGCCAGCAATCCCAGGGGAACGGACTATGGCTACACCTTC.

The chain carries TRBV11-3 and TRBJ2-1; 11 bases match TRBD2. The V gene's germline CDR1 is SGHNT and CDR2 YENEEA. This CDR3 region has 16 residues. Unmatched junction bases numbered 7, after V lost 1 base and J lost 8 bases. The CDR3 DNA sequence: TGTGCCAGCAGCTTAGTAGTAGCGGGGGGGCAGGATGAGCAGTTCTTC. This gives the protein CASSLVVAGGQDEQFF.

In its sample, this clone was seen a few times. The V call is TRBV6-5, the J call TRBJ1-3, with 10 bases aligning to TRBD1. Germline V lookup: CDR1 MNHEY, CDR2 SVGAGI. The CDR3 consists of 14 residues. J was trimmed by 4 bases and V by 8 bases; bases with no gene match: 5. CDR3 loop: CASSGTGAGNTIYF. The CDR3 DNA is TGTGCCAGCTCCGGGACAGGGGCAGGAAACACCATATATTTT.

V and J are TRBV25-1 and TRBJ1-6, with D possibly matching TRBD1 (6 bases). V was clipped by 4 bases and J by 10 bases, with 14 bases between them. CDR1 and CDR2 (germline): MGHDK, SYGVNS. There are 14 residues in the CDR3. CDR3: CASSVRGQRSPLHF. The DNA for the CDR3 is TGTGCCAGCAGTGTCCGTGGACAGCGGTCACCCCTCCACTTT.

CDR3 residues: CASINYNEQFF. The CDR3 region has the DNA TGTGCCAGTATTAACTACAATGAGCAGTTCTTC. The genes are TRBV19 and TRBJ2-1; D gene unclear. Germline CDR1 LNHDA, CDR2 SQIVND (reference sequence). The CDR3 contains 11 residues. V was shortened by 7 bases and J by 3 bases, with 4 bases between the two germline ends.

This rearrangement joins TRBV6-5 to TRBJ1-1; D unclear. The germline V gene encodes CDR1 MNHEY and CDR2 SVGAGI. The CDR3 is 12 residues long. Trimming stripped 8 bases from V and 0 bases from J, with 7 bases between. CDR3: CASRDLNTEAFF. In nucleotides, the CDR3 is TGTGCCAGCCGGGATCTGAACACTGAAGCTTTCTTT.

The chain links TRBV7-2 to TRBJ1-1; weak D call: TRBD1 (6 bases). Germline lookup yields CDR1 SGHTA and CDR2 FQGNSA. Trimming removed 5 bases from V and 4 bases from J, with 11 bases in between. The CDR3 loop spans 13 amino acids. CDR3 amino acids: CASSRQEGTEAFF. In DNA form, the CDR3 reads TGTGCCAGCAGCAGACAGGAGGGCACTGAAGCTTTCTTT.

The chain couples TRBV10-1 to TRBJ2-3; 11 bases map to TRBD2. The CDR3 is 14 residues long. The V segment lost 7 bases and the J segment 4 bases; nucleotides outside the gene matches: 4. Germline V gene lookup returns CDR1 WNHNN and CDR2 SYGVQD (reference sequence). This CDR3 reads CASNTSGGADTQYF. CDR3 sequence (DNA): TGCGCCAGCAACACTAGCGGGGGTGCAGATACGCAGTATTTT.

The rearrangement links TRBV10-1 to TRBJ1-1; 9 bases align to TRBD1. The J segment lost 2 bases and the V segment lost 6 bases, leaving 4 bases of the junction unmatched. CDR3 length equals 14 residues. In germline, CDR1 is WNHNN, CDR2 SYGVQD (reference sequence). The CDR3 nucleotides read TGCGCCAGCAGCCGGGACAGGGAAAACACTGAAGCTTTCTTT. It encodes CASSRDRENTEAFF.

This chain uses TRBV5-6 with TRBJ2-4; possibly TRBD1 for D (5 bases). Between the trimmed V and J ends, which lost 0 bases and 6 bases, there was a span of 10 bases. The CDR3 has 14 amino acids. Germline CDR1 is SGHDT and CDR2 is YYEEEE. The CDR3 spells CASSLGTRLNIQYF. The CDR3, as DNA: TGTGCCAGCAGCTTGGGGACACGCTTAAACATTCAGTACTTC.

This chain connects TRBV6-1 to TRBJ1-6, with TRBD1 matching over 10 bases. V gave up 3 bases and J gave up 10 bases; unmatched junction bases: 6. CDR1 MNHNS and CDR2 SASEGT come from the germline V gene. The CDR3 runs 15 residues. The CDR3 protein is CASSDIGTGVSPLHF. The CDR3 DNA follows: TGTGCCAGCAGTGATATTGGGACAGGGGTATCACCCCTCCACTTT.

In this sample, this clone turned up once. The V gene is TRBV6-6, the J gene TRBJ1-1; unclear D gene. CDR3 length: 13 residues. Per germline, CDR1 MNHNY and CDR2 SVGAGI (reference sequence). V dropped 6 bases and J dropped 1 base, with 9 bases sitting between them. This CDR3 is CASSPWKNTEAFF. DNA of the CDR3: TGTGCCAGCAGCCCATGGAAGAACACTGAAGCTTTCTTT.

The V gene is TRBV16, the J gene TRBJ1-1, with a tentative D call TRBD1 (6 bases). The V gene lost 4 bases and the J gene lost 1 base, with 10 bases spanning the gap. Germline assignment: CDR1 KGHSY and CDR2 FQNENV. The CDR3 sequence is 14 residues long. This CDR3 is CASSLIQGNTEAFF. CDR3 coding DNA: TGTGCCAGCAGCCTAATACAGGGGAACACTGAAGCTTTCTTT.

The chain joins TRBV11-2 to TRBJ1-1; D is undetermined. Trimming stripped 5 bases from V and 5 bases from J, with 12 bases between. The germline V gene encodes CDR1 SGHAT and CDR2 FQNNGV. The CDR3 covers 13 residues. The CDR3 DNA follows: TGTGCCAGCAGCCAAAGTGCGTTAACTGAAGCTTTCTTT. Encoded protein: CASSQSALTEAFF.

This clone has just one count. This chain links TRBV18 with TRBJ2-5; 7 nucleotides agree with TRBD1. The CDR3 has 15 residues. The trim removed 6 bases at V and 1 base at J, leaving 8 bases unmatched. Looked up from germline, CDR1 is KGHSH and CDR2 is LQKENI. The CDR3 nucleotides read TGTGCCAGCTCGCTAACCGGGACAGCCCAAGAGACCCAGTACTTC. It specifies CASSLTGTAQETQYF.

This rearrangement joins TRBV11-3 to TRBJ1-2; TRBD1 might be the D (5 bases). Trimming took 4 bases from V and 5 from J, leaving 11 bases between them. CDR1 is SGHNT, CDR2 YENEEA, per germline. The CDR3 spans 13 residues. CDR3 residues: CASSSTDIYGYTF. For the CDR3, the DNA is TGTGCCAGCAGCTCAACGGACATTTATGGCTACACCTTC.

The V and J genes are TRBV6-6 and TRBJ2-7, with 12 bases aligning to TRBD2. J was trimmed by 5 bases and V by 6 bases; bases with no gene match: 8. The germline CDR1 and CDR2 sequences are MNHNY and SVGAGI (reference sequence). The CDR3 is 15 amino acids. The CDR3 protein is CASSLPSGGAHEQYF. DNA for the CDR3: TGTGCCAGCAGCCTCCCTAGCGGGGGGGCCCACGAGCAGTACTTC.

The chain recombines TRBV7-2 with TRBJ2-5; no definite D call. The V end lost 5 bases, the J end lost 0 bases, and 10 bases lay between the germline ends. The CDR3 spans 14 residues. Germline values: CDR1 SGHTA, CDR2 FQGNSA. DNA of the CDR3: TGTGCCAGCAGCCAAACAGCGTACCAAGAGACCCAGTACTTC. Translation: CASSQTAYQETQYF.

The gene calls are TRBV25-1 and TRBJ1-2; 9 bases are shared with TRBD1. Germline lookup yields CDR1 MGHDK and CDR2 SYGVNS. This CDR3 is built from 15 residues. The ends lost 4 bases at V and 4 bases at J; junction bases unmatched: 7. As DNA, the CDR3 is TGTGCCAGCAGTGGACCCGGGACAGGGACCTATGGCTACACCTTC. This sequence encodes CASSGPGTGTYGYTF.

This rearrangement joins TRBV5-1 to TRBJ2-5, with D perhaps assigned TRBD1 or TRBD2 (5 bases each). Between the trimmed V and J ends, which lost 4 bases and 11 bases, there was a span of 15 bases. The CDR3 extends over 12 amino acids. The germline V gene has CDR1 SGHRS and CDR2 YFSETQ. Here the CDR3 reads CASSQGSREQYF. The CDR3 region has the DNA TGCGCCAGCAGCCAGGGATCGAGGGAGCAGTACTTC.

The CDR3 bases are TGTGCCTGGAAACGGACAGGGTGGGATGGGGGAAAAGGCTACACCTTC. Translating it yields CAWKRTGWDGGKGYTF. V and J are TRBV30 and TRBJ1-2; 8 nucleotides match TRBD1. This CDR3 comprises 16 residues. V was pared by 4 bases and J by 8 bases, with 18 bases of the junction left unmatched. Germline V gene sequence: CDR1 GTSNPN, CDR2 SVGIG (reference sequence).

CDR3 in amino acids: CASSPGTGGYEQYF. The DNA of the CDR3 is TGTGCCAGCTCACCCGGGACAGGGGGCTACGAGCAGTACTTC. This rearrangement joins TRBV18 to TRBJ2-7; 11 positions agree with TRBD1. CDR3 length equals 14 residues. Germline CDR1 and CDR2: KGHSH and LQKENI. J lost 3 bases, V lost 3 bases, and 1 base had no gene match. Full variable domain (rest looked up from reference TRBV18 and TRBJ2-7): NAGVMQNPRHLVRRRGQEARLRCSPMKGHSHVYWYRQLPEEGLKFMVYLQKENIIDESGMPKERFSAEFPKEGPSILRIQQVVRGDSAAYFCASSPGTGGYEQYFGPGTRLTVT.

The genes are TRBV19 and TRBJ1-1; no definite D call. The CDR3 has 11 amino acids. Trimming stripped 10 bases from V and 9 bases from J, with 15 bases between. Germline CDR1 is LNHDA and CDR2 is SQIVND (reference sequence). CDR3 in amino acids: CATKGPAQAFF. In DNA, the CDR3 is TGTGCCACCAAAGGCCCAGCTCAAGCTTTCTTT.